What follows are 27 T cell receptor beta chains derived from one specimen sequenced in a study of T cells in pancreatic ductal adenocarcinoma. Surgery without prior neoadjuvant therapy was the treatment of the selected pancreatic ductal adenocarcinoma patients. The repertoire was sequenced with immunoSEQ multiplex PCR; TCRdb's copy has only in-frame clones and lacks some. Of about 4,800 clones detected, around four fifths appear once; the ten largest clones hold around 7.5%. Sequenced material: pancreatic tumor tissue. The receptor source for this set is a human donor with pancreatic ductal adenocarcinoma. The donor label of this sample is uncertain.

CDR3 DNA: TGTGCCAGTAGTCCTAAAAGGGACTATGGCTACACCTTC. This translates into CASSPKRDYGYTF. This chain joins TRBV19 and TRBJ1-2; no clear D. Trimming shortened V by 5 bases and J by 3 bases, and 10 bases separated the two germline ends. The germline CDR1 and CDR2 sequences are LNHDA and SQIVND (reference sequence). This CDR3 has 13 residues.

The chain carries TRBV7-9 and TRBJ1-4; the D gene is possibly TRBD1 (6 bases). The germline V gene has CDR1 SEHNR and CDR2 FQNEAQ (reference sequence). The CDR3 covers 15 residues. V lost 6 bases and J lost 8, with 19 bases in between. The CDR3 DNA follows: TGTGCCAGCAGTCAAACCGGTGGGGGCGGCGAAAAACTGTTTTTT. Protein sequence: CASSQTGGGGEKLFF.

In nucleotides, the CDR3 is TGTGCCAGCAGTGAGGGGATCAATGCGGACACTGAAGCTTTCTTT. Encoded protein: CASSEGINADTEAFF. The chain employs TRBV6-1 and TRBJ1-1, with D uncertain. The V gene's germline CDR1 is MNHNS and CDR2 SASEGT. Trimming pared 3 bases from V and 3 bases from J, leaving 14 bases between. The length of the CDR3 is 15 residues.

V gene TRBV5-1 combines with J gene TRBJ2-2; the match to TRBD2 covers 13 bases. The CDR3 runs to 19 residues. Germline loops: CDR1 SGHRS, CDR2 YFSETQ. With 4 bases clipped from V and 0 bases from J, the junction kept 9 bases outside the gene matches. This CDR3 reads CASSPRLAGGLANTGELFF. CDR3 bases: TGCGCCAGCAGCCCACGACTAGCGGGAGGTCTCGCGAACACCGGGGAGCTGTTTTTT.

CDR3 DNA sequence: TGTGCCAGCAGCGTAGGATCTTTGGGGAACACTGAAGCTTTCTTT. This gives the protein CASSVGSLGNTEAFF. The chain recombines TRBV9 with TRBJ1-1, with unresolved D. The CDR3 loop spans 15 amino acids. V lost 0 bases to trimming and J lost 1 base, with 10 bases between them. CDR1 is SGDLS, CDR2 YYNGEE, per germline.

This chain connects TRBV28 to TRBJ2-6, with D possibly being TRBD2 (5 bases). The V and J ends lost 7 bases and 0 bases respectively, with 22 bases between them. The CDR3 is 19 residues long. Germline lookup yields CDR1 MDHEN and CDR2 SYDVKM. The CDR3 loop reads CASNVRSRGKLSGANVLTF. The CDR3 DNA sequence: TGTGCCAGCAACGTCCGCTCCCGGGGAAAACTCTCTGGGGCCAACGTCCTGACTTTC.

This sequence joins TRBV6-6 and TRBJ2-5; tentatively, D is TRBD1 (6 bases). This CDR3 contains 16 residues. Germline-derived CDR1 and CDR2 are MNHNY and SVGAGI (reference sequence). Trimming shortened V by 2 bases and J by 1 base, and 14 bases separated the two germline ends. In DNA, the CDR3 is TGTGCCAGCAGTTACCCCTCCGGGACAAGCCAAGAGACCCAGTACTTC. Translating it yields CASSYPSGTSQETQYF.

V is TRBV10-2 and J is TRBJ1-5, with 9 bases fitting TRBD1. Germline CDR1 is WSHSY and CDR2 is SAAADI. With V trimmed by 3 bases and J by 7 bases, 10 bases remained unmatched. The CDR3 extends over 16 amino acids. The CDR3 bases are TGCGCCAGCAGTGACATAACAGGGGGCGCAGGACAGCCCCAGCATTTT. Translation: CASSDITGGAGQPQHF.

The chain couples TRBV11-2 to TRBJ2-7, with D maybe TRBD2 (5 bases). The CDR3 totals 19 residues. Germline V gene data show CDR1 as SGHAT and CDR2 as FQNNGV. The germline V and J ends were trimmed by 2 bases and 0 bases, with 23 bases remaining between them. This CDR3 is CASSLTSGWQDSSSYEQYF. The CDR3 bases are TGTGCCAGCAGCTTAACCTCGGGATGGCAGGACTCAAGCTCCTACGAGCAGTACTTC.

V usage is TRBV19 and J usage is TRBJ1-6, with 9 bases identical to TRBD1. Germline V gene data show CDR1 as LNHDA and CDR2 as SQIVND (reference sequence). This CDR3 is built from 14 residues. Trimming removed 6 bases from V and 8 bases from J; junction bases left unmatched: 5. DNA of the CDR3: TGTGCCAGTAGCCGGGACAGGGAGGATTCACCCCTCCACTTT. It is translated as CASSRDREDSPLHF.

The chain has TRBV5-1 and TRBJ1-2; a possible D gene is TRBD1 (5 bases). Trimming shortened V by 4 bases and J by 4 bases, and 17 bases separated the two germline ends. Germline V gives CDR1 SGHRS, CDR2 YFSETQ. The CDR3 extends over 15 amino acids. The CDR3 reads CASSTAGKEFYGYTF. The CDR3 DNA reads TGCGCCAGCAGCACAGCAGGGAAAGAGTTCTATGGCTACACCTTC.

The chain combines TRBV7-8 with TRBJ1-2; 9 positions match TRBD1. The CDR3 has 13 residues. Losses at the gene ends were 5 bases for V and 10 bases for J; bases not matched to a gene: 8. The germline CDR1 and CDR2 sequences are SGHVS and FQNEAQ. The CDR3 region is CASSPDRGGVYTF. CDR3 sequence (DNA): TGTGCCAGCAGCCCGGACAGGGGCGGCGTCTACACCTTC.

DNA of the CDR3: TGTGCCAGCAGCTTAGCGTTAGGCAGCACAGATACGCAGTATTTT. The encoded protein is CASSLALGSTDTQYF. This chain joins TRBV7-2 and TRBJ2-3; D remains ambiguous. Trimming removed 0 bases from V and 0 bases from J, with 7 bases in between. The CDR3 consists of 15 residues. Germline values: CDR1 SGHTA, CDR2 FQGNSA.

V is TRBV5-1 and J is TRBJ2-7; D not resolved. Deletions cut 3 bases from V and 3 bases from J, with 16 bases between. Germline loops: CDR1 SGHRS, CDR2 YFSETQ. The CDR3 sequence is 15 residues long. CDR3 protein: CASSSPDVGRYEQYF. CDR3 sequence (DNA): TGCGCCAGCAGCTCGCCCGACGTGGGCCGCTACGAGCAGTACTTC.

The chain couples TRBV9 to TRBJ2-2; TRBD2 matches 9 bases. V trimming: 4 bases; J trimming: 11 bases; junction bases outside the gene matches: 9. Germline CDR1 reads SGDLS; CDR2 reads YYNGEE. The CDR3 extends over 14 amino acids. CDR3 protein: CASSPRGRGGELFF. CDR3 DNA sequence: TGTGCCAGCAGCCCTCGAGGGCGGGGGGGCGAGCTGTTTTTT. The full variable domain, completed using reference TRBV9 and TRBJ2-2, is DSGVTQTPKHLITATGQRVTLRCSPRSGDLSVYWYQQSLDQGLQFLIQYYNGEERAKGNILERFSAQQFPDLHSELNLSSLELGDSALYFCASSPRGRGGELFFGEGSRLTVL.

The rearrangement uses TRBV7-9 and TRBJ2-7, with 7 nucleotides matching TRBD1. This CDR3 spans 19 amino acids. The ends lost 2 bases at V and 4 bases at J; junction bases unmatched: 20. Germline V CDR1 and CDR2: SEHNR, FQNEAQ (reference sequence). Written as DNA, the CDR3 is TGTGCCAGCAGCTTAAGGGGGCTCGGTGGGCAGGGGGAGCGGTACGAGCAGTACTTC. It is translated as CASSLRGLGGQGERYEQYF.

The rearrangement links TRBV7-2 to TRBJ1-1; possibly TRBD1 for D (5 bases). The V end was cut by 4 bases, the J end by 1 base, with 13 bases between. The CDR3 is made up of 15 amino acids. Germline CDR1 is SGHTA and CDR2 is FQGNSA. CDR3 loop: CASSSGASQNTEAFF. CDR3 bases: TGTGCCAGCAGCTCCGGGGCCAGCCAGAACACTGAAGCTTTCTTT.

The gene calls are TRBV6-1 and TRBJ1-2; 7 bases line up with TRBD1. Per germline, CDR1 MNHNS and CDR2 SASEGT. CDR3 size: 14 residues. V dropped 6 bases and J dropped 4; count of bases not matched to a gene: 8. In DNA, the CDR3 is TGTGCCAGCAGGCCTCAGGGGGGCCTCTATGGCTACACCTTC. Protein sequence: CASRPQGGLYGYTF.

The rearrangement links TRBV28 to TRBJ1-2, with 7 nucleotides matching TRBD1. The CDR3 has 13 residues. Germline V gene lookup returns CDR1 MDHEN and CDR2 SYDVKM. After removal of 1 base from V and 10 bases from J, the junction contained 6 bases not matched to a gene. As DNA, the CDR3 is TGTGCCAGCAGTTTATCGCAGGGGGGGTACTACACCTTC. Amino acids: CASSLSQGGYYTF.

The chain combines TRBV6-1 with TRBJ2-7; the match to TRBD1 covers 8 bases. V was clipped by 3 bases and J by 1 base; unmatched bases: 8. CDR1 and CDR2 (germline): MNHNS, SASEGT. The CDR3 length is 16 residues. In DNA, the CDR3 is TGTGCCAGCAGTGATCCCTCCAGGGGGCTTTCCTACGAGCAGTACTTC. Protein product: CASSDPSRGLSYEQYF.

The chain combines TRBV5-5 with TRBJ2-7, with 9 bases lining up with TRBD1. CDR1 and CDR2 from the germline V gene are SGHKS and YYEKEE (reference sequence). The CDR3 has 17 residues. The V segment lost 2 bases and the J segment 0 bases; nucleotides outside the gene matches: 9. In DNA form, the CDR3 reads TGTGCCAGCAGCTTTTTAACAGGGGGCCTAAGCTCCTACGAGCAGTACTTC. Encoded protein: CASSFLTGGLSSYEQYF.

The genes are TRBV30 and TRBJ2-7; either TRBD1 or TRBD2 may supply D (6 bases each). Germline CDR1 and CDR2: GTSNPN and SVGIG (reference sequence). The CDR3 consists of 15 residues. The germline V and J ends were trimmed by 0 bases and 0 bases, with 12 bases remaining between them. CDR3 DNA sequence: TGTGCCTGGAGTGTAGGGGGGCCGAGCTCCTACGAGCAGTACTTC. Translating it yields CAWSVGGPSSYEQYF. Filled out from reference TRBV30 and TRBJ2-7, the complete variable domain reads SQTIHQWPATLVQPVGSPLSLECTVEGTSNPNLYWYRQAAGRGLQLLFYSVGIGQISSEVPQNLSASRPQDRQFILSSKKLLLSDSGFYLCAWSVGGPSSYEQYFGPGTRLTVT.

The CDR3 is CASSLGGSSGPYNEQFF. CDR3 in DNA: TGTGCCAGCAGCTTAGGGGGCTCTAGCGGACCTTACAATGAGCAGTTCTTC. The chain is built from TRBV11-3 and TRBJ2-1; 7 bases are shared with TRBD2. CDR3 size: 17 residues. CDR1 and CDR2 (germline): SGHNT, YENEEA. V lost 1 base and J lost 4; bases outside the gene matches: 10.

The chain links TRBV9 to TRBJ2-2, with 8 bases fitting TRBD1. Germline V CDR1 and CDR2: SGDLS, YYNGEE. This CDR3 has 17 amino acids. Trimming removed 2 bases from V and 0 bases from J; junction bases left unmatched: 6. CDR3 in amino acids: CASSVMDRAANTGELFF. The CDR3 DNA reads TGTGCCAGCAGCGTGATGGACAGGGCCGCGAACACCGGGGAGCTGTTTTTT.

This clone was found a few times. Other DNA sequences in the sample encode the same CDR3. The chain joins TRBV5-1 to TRBJ2-7; D perhaps matches TRBD1 (6 bases). V dropped 0 bases and J dropped 2 bases, with 9 bases sitting between them. The CDR3 has 14 amino acids. The V gene's germline CDR1 is SGHRS and CDR2 YFSETQ. CDR3 coding DNA: TGCGCCAGCAGCTTGGGGGGGCGCGCCTACGAGCAGTACTTC. Amino acid sequence: CASSLGGRAYEQYF.

This rearrangement joins TRBV7-9 to TRBJ2-1, with TRBD2 matching 13 bases. The germline CDR1 and CDR2 sequences are SEHNR and FQNEAQ (reference sequence). The CDR3 spans 16 residues. The ends lost 6 bases at V and 3 bases at J; junction bases unmatched: 5. This chain's CDR3 is CASREGLAGDYNEQFF. The CDR3 region has the DNA TGTGCCAGCAGGGAAGGACTAGCGGGAGACTACAATGAGCAGTTCTTC.

The gene calls are TRBV14 and TRBJ1-1; 9 bases line up with TRBD1. Trimming removed 5 bases from V and 6 bases from J; junction bases left unmatched: 4. CDR3 length: 13 amino acids. CDR1 is SGHDN and CDR2 is FVKESK in the germline V gene. CDR3 residues: CASSSRQGAEAFF. The DNA of the CDR3 is TGTGCCAGCAGCAGCCGACAGGGGGCTGAAGCTTTCTTT.